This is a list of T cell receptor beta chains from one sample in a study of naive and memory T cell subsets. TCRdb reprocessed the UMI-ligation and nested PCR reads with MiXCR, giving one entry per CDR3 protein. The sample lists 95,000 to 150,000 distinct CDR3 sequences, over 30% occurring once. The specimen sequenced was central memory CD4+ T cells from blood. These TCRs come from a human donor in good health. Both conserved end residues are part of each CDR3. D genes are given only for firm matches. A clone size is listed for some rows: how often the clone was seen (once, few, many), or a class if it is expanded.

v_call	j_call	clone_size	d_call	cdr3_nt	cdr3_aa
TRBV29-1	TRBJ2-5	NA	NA	TGCAGCGTTGGTCGGATGATGAAAGAGACCCAGTACTTC	CSVGRMMKETQYF
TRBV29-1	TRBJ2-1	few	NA	TGCAGCGTCCATTCGCGACGGGCGGGCAATGAGCAGTTCTTC	CSVHSRRAGNEQFF
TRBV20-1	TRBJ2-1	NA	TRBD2	TGCAGTGCTAGAGAAGAAGGGGAGACTAGCGGGAGGAGACTGGATGAGCAGTTCTTC	CSAREEGETSGRRLDEQFF
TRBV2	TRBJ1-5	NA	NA	TGTGCCAGCAGTGAATGGGAAGTCCAGCCCCAGCATTTT	CASSEWEVQPQHF
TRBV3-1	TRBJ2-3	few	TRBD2	TGTGCCAGCAGCCAAACTAGCGCAGATACGCAGTATTTT	CASSQTSADTQYF
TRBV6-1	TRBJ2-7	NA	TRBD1	TGTGCCAGCAGTGAATTTGGGACAGTCCTTAATGGCGAGCAGTACTTC	CASSEFGTVLNGEQYF
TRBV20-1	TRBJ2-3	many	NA	TGCAGTGCCCTCCTCCTGCGAGCTGGAAATGGAGATACGCAGTATTTT	CSALLLRAGNGDTQYF
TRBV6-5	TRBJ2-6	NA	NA	TGTGCCAGCAGTTACGAGAGCAACTCTGGGGCCAACGTCCTGACTTTC	CASSYESNSGANVLTF
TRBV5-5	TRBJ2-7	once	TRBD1	TGTGCCAGCAGCTTGTCTGGGAGCTGGACAGGGGGCTACGAGCAGTACTTC	CASSLSGSWTGGYEQYF
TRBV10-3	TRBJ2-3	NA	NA	TGTGCCATCTCGGGAGTCGGCACAGATACGCAGTATTTT	CAISGVGTDTQYF
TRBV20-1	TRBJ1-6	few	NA	TGCAGTGCCCCCTCGGCAGGAGTTAATTCACCCCTCCACTTT	CSAPSAGVNSPLHF
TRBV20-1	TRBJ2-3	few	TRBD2	TGCAGTGCGCCGCTAGCGGGAGGTACAGATACGCAGTATTTT	CSAPLAGGTDTQYF
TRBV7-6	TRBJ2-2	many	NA	TGTGCCAGCAGCTTGAACAGGGCGAACACCGGGGAGCTGTTTTTT	CASSLNRANTGELFF
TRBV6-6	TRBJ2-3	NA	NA	TGTGCCAGCAGCTTGACAGGTCTCCAGTATTTT	CASSLTGLQYF
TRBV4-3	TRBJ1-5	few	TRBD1	TGCGCCAGCAGCCACGAAGACAGGGATGGGCAGCCCCAGCATTTT	CASSHEDRDGQPQHF
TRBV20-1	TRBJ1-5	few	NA	TGCAGTGCTAGAGCCCCCCGTCGACAGGTAGATCAGCCCCAGCATTTT	CSARAPRRQVDQPQHF
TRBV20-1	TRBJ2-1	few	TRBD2	TGCAGTGCTCCCGGGACTAGCATTGAGCAGTTCTTC	CSAPGTSIEQFF
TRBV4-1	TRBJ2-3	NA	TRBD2	TGCGCCAGCAGTCCGTCCCTAGCGGGAGGTGTGAGCACAGATACGCAGTATTTT	CASSPSLAGGVSTDTQYF
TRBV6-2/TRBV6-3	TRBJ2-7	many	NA	TGTGCCAGCAGTCCGTTAGCGCAAAGCTCCTACGAGCAGTACTTC	CASSPLAQSSYEQYF
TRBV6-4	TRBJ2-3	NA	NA	TGTGCCAGCAGTGACAGAGGCTCCAGCACAGATACGCAGTATTTT	CASSDRGSSTDTQYF
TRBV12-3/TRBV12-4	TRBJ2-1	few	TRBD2	TGTGCCAGCAGTTTAGAAATCTGGACTAGCGGGAGGGCTACCTACAATGAGCAGTTCTTC	CASSLEIWTSGRATYNEQFF
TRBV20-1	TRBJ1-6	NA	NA	TGCAGTGCTAGGAGCTTTGGTGGTGATTCACCCCTCCACTTT	CSARSFGGDSPLHF